The next 16 T cell receptor beta chains were all read from a single sample in a study of T cells in localized non-small cell lung cancer. The assay was immunoSEQ multiplex PCR, and TCRdb's table has in-frame clones only and misses some. The sample shows tens of thousands of clones, 70% to 90% of them seen only once. The specimen comprised peripheral blood, sampled before any cancer treatment. The origin of the receptors is a man between 35 and 75 years old with stage I squamous cell lung carcinoma.

This sequence joins TRBV28 and TRBJ1-3, with D uncertain. CDR1 is MDHEN, CDR2 SYDVKM, per germline. V gave up 7 bases and J gave up 0 bases, with 13 bases separating them. This CDR3 contains 15 residues. The CDR3 DNA reads TGTGCCAGCACATCCCCAGGTCGCTCTGGAAACACCATATATTTT. The encoded protein is CASTSPGRSGNTIYF.

This clone was found once. The chain employs TRBV7-9 and TRBJ2-2; D is unresolved. Germline CDR1 and CDR2: SEHNR and FQNEAQ (reference sequence). The V end lost 8 bases, the J end lost 7 bases, and 20 bases lay between the germline ends. The CDR3 runs to 15 residues. This CDR3 is CASVLWLGSDGELFF. The CDR3 nucleotides read TGTGCCAGCGTTCTGTGGTTAGGGTCGGACGGGGAGCTGTTTTTT.

This chain uses TRBV30 with TRBJ1-2, with D perhaps TRBD1 (5 bases). The V and J ends lost 1 base and 10 bases respectively, with 13 bases between them. Per the germline V gene, CDR1 is GTSNPN and CDR2 is SVGIG (reference sequence). CDR3 length equals 12 residues. Here the CDR3 DNA reads TGTGCCTGGAGTGACTCGGGGGTCGCCTACACCTTC. It translates to CAWSDSGVAYTF.

This clone occurred a few times. The rearrangement links TRBV5-1 to TRBJ1-4; D possibly corresponds to TRBD1 (5 bases). With 0 bases removed from V and 8 bases from J, the gap between germline ends came to 11 bases. CDR3 length equals 14 residues. Per the germline V gene, CDR1 is SGHRS and CDR2 is YFSETQ. The CDR3 region is CASSLEYRSEKLFF. The CDR3 coding sequence is TGCGCCAGCAGCTTGGAATACAGGTCGGAAAAACTGTTTTTT.

Details on this clone: The junction departs from germline at one end; a sequencing error may be responsible. The chain joins TRBV5-4 to TRBJ1-1, with 7 bases that match TRBD1. The CDR3 sequence is 14 residues long. In germline, CDR1 is SGHNT, CDR2 YYREEE (reference sequence). The CDR3, as DNA: TGCGCCAGCAGCCAGGGGGACAGCAACACTGAAGCTTTCTTT. Its protein product is CASSQGDSNTEAFF.

The chain couples TRBV30 to TRBJ1-2; possibly TRBD1 for D (5 bases). There are 14 residues in the CDR3. Trimming removed 4 bases at V and 3 bases at J, with 15 bases between. Germline V lookup: CDR1 GTSNPN, CDR2 SVGIG (reference sequence). The CDR3 spells CAWTRVDKDYGYTF. In DNA form, the CDR3 reads TGTGCCTGGACCAGGGTGGACAAGGACTATGGCTACACCTTC.

This chain joins TRBV25-1 and TRBJ2-5, with D uncertain. Trimming took off 2 bases at V and 5 bases at J, with 15 bases between the two ends. CDR1 and CDR2 from the germline V gene are MGHDK and SYGVNS. This CDR3 is 15 amino acids long. This CDR3 is CASSEELGLVETQYF. The CDR3 DNA is TGTGCCAGCAGTGAAGAGCTGGGGTTGGTGGAGACCCAGTACTTC.

This chain connects TRBV5-1 to TRBJ1-4, with D possibly matching TRBD1 (5 bases). This CDR3 has 15 residues. V was pared by 0 bases and J by 7 bases, with 13 bases between. Looked up from germline, CDR1 is SGHRS and CDR2 is YFSETQ. The CDR3 protein is CASSLAGTGGEKLFF. CDR3 bases: TGCGCCAGCAGCTTGGCCGGTACGGGGGGTGAAAAACTGTTTTTT. The whole variable domain, remainder taken from reference TRBV5-1 and TRBJ1-4, is KAGVTQTPRYLIKTRGQQVTLSCSPISGHRSVSWYQQTPGQGLQFLFEYFSETQRNKGNFPGRFSGRQFSNSRSEMNVSTLELGDSALYLCASSLAGTGGEKLFFGSGTQLSVL.

J is TRBJ2-7 and V is TRBV19, with D possibly TRBD1 on 5 matching bases. CDR1 LNHDA and CDR2 SQIVND come from the germline V gene (reference sequence). The V end lost 7 bases, the J end lost 3 bases, and 16 bases lay between the germline ends. This CDR3 has 14 residues. CDR3 protein: CASKEQAVNYEQYF. CDR3 nucleotides: TGTGCCAGTAAGGAACAGGCCGTAAACTACGAGCAGTACTTC.

The chain is built from TRBV7-8 and TRBJ1-5; a weak D match, TRBD1 (6 bases). Per germline, CDR1 SGHVS and CDR2 FQNEAQ. The CDR3 totals 15 residues. V was cut by 0 bases and J by 7 bases, with 13 bases left in between. CDR3 residues: CASSLALQGGQPQHF. Written as DNA, the CDR3 is TGTGCCAGCAGCTTAGCGTTACAGGGTGGCCAGCCCCAGCATTTT.

The chain carries TRBV2 and TRBJ2-1; a possible D gene is TRBD1 (6 bases). Per the germline V gene, CDR1 is SNHLY and CDR2 is FYNNEI. V lost 6 bases, J lost 5 bases, and 20 bases lay in between. The CDR3 is made up of 16 amino acids. In DNA form, the CDR3 reads TGTGCCAGCAGCGGCCCGGACCGGGACAAGCACAATGAGCAGTTCTTC. Encoded protein: CASSGPDRDKHNEQFF.

This chain connects TRBV27 to TRBJ2-5; 10 bases map to TRBD2. With 2 bases clipped from V and 7 bases from J, the junction kept 4 bases outside the gene matches. The CDR3 is 14 amino acids. Germline assignment: CDR1 MNHEY and CDR2 SMNVEV (reference sequence). This CDR3 reads CASSLKREGGTQYF. The CDR3 DNA is TGTGCCAGCAGTTTAAAGCGGGAGGGAGGGACCCAGTACTTC.

This rearrangement joins TRBV11-2 to TRBJ2-5, with 10 bases lining up with TRBD1. The CDR3 covers 15 residues. V dropped 3 bases and J dropped 5; count of bases not matched to a gene: 6. The V gene's germline CDR1 is SGHAT and CDR2 FQNNGV. The CDR3 sequence: CASSFPGTGEETQYF. The CDR3 DNA is TGTGCCAGCAGCTTTCCCGGGACAGGGGAGGAGACCCAGTACTTC.

Regarding this clone: A junction boundary mismatches the germline segment, possibly from a read error. The V gene is TRBV27, the J gene TRBJ2-5; 8 positions match TRBD2. The CDR3 is 15 amino acids. CDR1 and CDR2 (germline): MNHEY, SMNVEV (reference sequence). The CDR3 is CASSFGGLGLENQYF. The CDR3 coding sequence is TGTGCCAGCAGTTTTGGGGGACTAGGACTGGAGAACCAGTACTTC.

This chain's CDR3 is CASRPPSGPGADTQYF. The CDR3 bases are TGTGCCAGTAGGCCCCCTAGCGGCCCCGGAGCAGATACGCAGTATTTT. This sequence joins TRBV19 and TRBJ2-3; 7 bases fit TRBD2. Germline V CDR1 and CDR2: LNHDA, SQIVND (reference sequence). V lost 6 bases and J lost 4; bases outside the gene matches: 13. This CDR3 comprises 16 residues.

This clone was detected only a few times. The rearrangement joins TRBV27 to TRBJ2-3; 8 nucleotides agree with TRBD1. The J segment lost 2 bases and the V segment lost 7 bases, leaving 2 bases of the junction unmatched. The germline gives CDR1 MNHEY, CDR2 SMNVEV (reference sequence). The CDR3 is 13 residues long. The CDR3 sequence: CASNRGDTDTQYF. The CDR3, as DNA: TGTGCCAGCAACAGGGGGGACACAGATACGCAGTATTTT.